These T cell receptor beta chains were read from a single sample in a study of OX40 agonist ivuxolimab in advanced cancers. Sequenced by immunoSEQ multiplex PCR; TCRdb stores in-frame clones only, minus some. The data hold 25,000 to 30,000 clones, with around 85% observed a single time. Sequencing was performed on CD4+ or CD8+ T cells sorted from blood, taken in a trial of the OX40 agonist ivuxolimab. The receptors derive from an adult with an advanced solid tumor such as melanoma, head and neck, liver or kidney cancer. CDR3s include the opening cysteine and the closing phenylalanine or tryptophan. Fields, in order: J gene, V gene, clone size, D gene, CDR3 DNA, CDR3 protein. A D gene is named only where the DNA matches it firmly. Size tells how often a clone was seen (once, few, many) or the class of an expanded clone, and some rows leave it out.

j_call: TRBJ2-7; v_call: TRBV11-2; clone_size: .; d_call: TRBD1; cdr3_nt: TGTGCCAGCAGCGTACAGGGGGTGTATTCCTACGAGCAGTACTTC; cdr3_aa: CASSVQGVYSYEQYF
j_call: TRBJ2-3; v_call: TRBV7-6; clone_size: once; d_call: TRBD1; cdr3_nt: TGTGCCAGCAGCTTTGTTGGGGACAGAAGCACAGATACGCAGTATTTT; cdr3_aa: CASSFVGDRSTDTQYF
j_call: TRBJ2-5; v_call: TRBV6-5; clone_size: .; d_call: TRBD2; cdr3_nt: TGTGCCAGCAGTTACAGCGGGGGAGGGGAGACCCAGTACTTC; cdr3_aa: CASSYSGGGETQYF
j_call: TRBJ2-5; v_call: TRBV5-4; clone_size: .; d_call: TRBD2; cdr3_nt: TGTGCCAGCAGCTCTTCCGGGACTAGCGGGAGAAAGACCCAGTACTTC; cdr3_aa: CASSSSGTSGRKTQYF
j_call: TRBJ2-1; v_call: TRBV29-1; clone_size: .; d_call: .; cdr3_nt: TGCAGCGTTGTAGGGGGACTCCGTTTCAATGAGCAGTTCTTC; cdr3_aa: CSVVGGLRFNEQFF
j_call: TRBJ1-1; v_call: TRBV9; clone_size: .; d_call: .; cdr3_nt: TGTGCCAGCAGCCCTACCTGGGGGGTGTCCACTGAAGCTTTCTTT; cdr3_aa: CASSPTWGVSTEAFF
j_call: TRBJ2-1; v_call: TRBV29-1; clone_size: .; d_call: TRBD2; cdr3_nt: TGCAGCGGCCGACTAGCGGGAGGGTCCGATGAGCAGTTCTTC; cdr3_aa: CSGRLAGGSDEQFF
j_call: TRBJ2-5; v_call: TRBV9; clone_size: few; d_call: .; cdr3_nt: TGTGCCAGCAGCGTCGGACACGCACAAGAGACCCAGTACTTC; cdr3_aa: CASSVGHAQETQYF
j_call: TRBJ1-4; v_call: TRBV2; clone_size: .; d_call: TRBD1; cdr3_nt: TGTGCCAGCAGGGGACAGGGGGTTGAAAAACTGTTTTTT; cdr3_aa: CASRGQGVEKLFF
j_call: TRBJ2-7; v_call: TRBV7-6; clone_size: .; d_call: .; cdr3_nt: TGTGCCAGCAGCTTAGGGGGGCCAACGGACTTTTCTTCCTACGAGCAGTACTTC; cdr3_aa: CASSLGGPTDFSSYEQYF
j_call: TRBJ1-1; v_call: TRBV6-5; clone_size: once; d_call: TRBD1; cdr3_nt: TGTGCCAGCAGTTATTTAGGACAGGGGGAAACTGAAGCTTTCTTT; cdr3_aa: CASSYLGQGETEAFF
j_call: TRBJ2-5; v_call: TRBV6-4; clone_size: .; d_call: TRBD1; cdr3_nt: TGTGCCAGCAGTGAAACCCCGGGACAGGGGCAAGAGACCCAGTACTTC; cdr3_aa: CASSETPGQGQETQYF
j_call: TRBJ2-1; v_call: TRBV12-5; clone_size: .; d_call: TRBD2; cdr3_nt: TGTGCTAGTGCCATAGCGGGGAGCTCCTACAATGAGCAGTTCTTC; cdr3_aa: CASAIAGSSYNEQFF
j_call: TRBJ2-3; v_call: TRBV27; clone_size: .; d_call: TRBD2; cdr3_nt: TGTGCCAGCAGTTTAGGTCCTAGCGGTAGCACAGATACGCAGTATTTT; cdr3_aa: CASSLGPSGSTDTQYF
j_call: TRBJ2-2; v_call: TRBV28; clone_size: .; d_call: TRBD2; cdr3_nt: TGTGCCAGCAGACTTAGCGGGAGGGCCGGGGAGCTGTTTTTT; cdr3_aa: CASRLSGRAGELFF
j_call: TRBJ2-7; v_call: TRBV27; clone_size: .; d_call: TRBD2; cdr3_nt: TGTGCCAGCACCACGACTAGCGGGAGCCCCAATGAAACTTACGAGCAGTACTTC; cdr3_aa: CASTTTSGSPNETYEQYF
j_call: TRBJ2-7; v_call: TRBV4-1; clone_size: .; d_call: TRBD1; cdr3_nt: TGCGCCAGCAGCGTAAGACAGGGGGCATCCTACGAGCAGTACTTC; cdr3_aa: CASSVRQGASYEQYF
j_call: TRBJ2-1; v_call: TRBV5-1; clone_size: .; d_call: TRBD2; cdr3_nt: TGCGCCAGCAGCCCAGCAGGGCGGGGGGGTGACAATGAGCAGTTCTTC; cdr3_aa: CASSPAGRGGDNEQFF
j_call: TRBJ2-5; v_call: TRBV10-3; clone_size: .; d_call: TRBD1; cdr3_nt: TGTGCCATCAGTGAGTCGAAGGGGGCGGGAGAGACCCAGTACTTC; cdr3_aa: CAISESKGAGETQYF
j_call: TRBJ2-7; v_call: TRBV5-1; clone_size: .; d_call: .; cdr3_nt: TGCGCCAGCAGGGGCCGCGACGCCCTCTACGAGCAGTACTTC; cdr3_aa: CASRGRDALYEQYF
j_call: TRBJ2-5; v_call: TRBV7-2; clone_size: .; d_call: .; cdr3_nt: TGTGCCAGCAGCTTAGGTCTAGCCCTCCTTGAGACCCAGTACTTC; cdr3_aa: CASSLGLALLETQYF
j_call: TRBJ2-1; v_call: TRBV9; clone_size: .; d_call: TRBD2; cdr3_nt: TGTGCCAGCAGCCCCCACGCGGGGGGTTCCTACAATGAGCAGTTCTTC; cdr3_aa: CASSPHAGGSYNEQFF
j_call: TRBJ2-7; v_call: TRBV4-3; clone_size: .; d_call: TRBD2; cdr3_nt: TGCGCCAGCAGCCAAGGGGCGGGGGGGAGCTTTGAGCAGTACTTC; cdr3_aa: CASSQGAGGSFEQYF
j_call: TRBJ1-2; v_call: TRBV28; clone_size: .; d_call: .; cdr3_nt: TGTGCCAGCAGTTTTATGGGTGGCTACACCTTC; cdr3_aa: CASSFMGGYTF
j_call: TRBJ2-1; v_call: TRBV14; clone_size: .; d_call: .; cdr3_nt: TGTGCCAGCAGCCAAGCGCTTCGCCTGGAGCAGTTCTTC; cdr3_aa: CASSQALRLEQFF